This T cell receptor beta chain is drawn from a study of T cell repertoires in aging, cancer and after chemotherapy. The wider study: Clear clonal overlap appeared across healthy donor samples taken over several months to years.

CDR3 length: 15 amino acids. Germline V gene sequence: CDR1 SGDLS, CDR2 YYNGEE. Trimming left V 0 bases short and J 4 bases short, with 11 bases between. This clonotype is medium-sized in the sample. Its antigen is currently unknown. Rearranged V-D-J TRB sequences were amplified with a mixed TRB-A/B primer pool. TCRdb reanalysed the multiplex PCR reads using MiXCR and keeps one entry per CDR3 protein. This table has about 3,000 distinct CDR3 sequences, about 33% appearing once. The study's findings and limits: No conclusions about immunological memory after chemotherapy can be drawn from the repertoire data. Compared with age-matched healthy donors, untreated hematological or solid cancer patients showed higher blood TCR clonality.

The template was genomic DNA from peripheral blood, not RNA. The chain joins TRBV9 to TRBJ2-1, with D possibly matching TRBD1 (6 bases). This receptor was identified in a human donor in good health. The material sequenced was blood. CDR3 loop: CASSVVDRRYNEQFF. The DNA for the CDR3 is TGTGCCAGCAGCGTAGTTGACAGGCGGTACAATGAGCAGTTCTTC.